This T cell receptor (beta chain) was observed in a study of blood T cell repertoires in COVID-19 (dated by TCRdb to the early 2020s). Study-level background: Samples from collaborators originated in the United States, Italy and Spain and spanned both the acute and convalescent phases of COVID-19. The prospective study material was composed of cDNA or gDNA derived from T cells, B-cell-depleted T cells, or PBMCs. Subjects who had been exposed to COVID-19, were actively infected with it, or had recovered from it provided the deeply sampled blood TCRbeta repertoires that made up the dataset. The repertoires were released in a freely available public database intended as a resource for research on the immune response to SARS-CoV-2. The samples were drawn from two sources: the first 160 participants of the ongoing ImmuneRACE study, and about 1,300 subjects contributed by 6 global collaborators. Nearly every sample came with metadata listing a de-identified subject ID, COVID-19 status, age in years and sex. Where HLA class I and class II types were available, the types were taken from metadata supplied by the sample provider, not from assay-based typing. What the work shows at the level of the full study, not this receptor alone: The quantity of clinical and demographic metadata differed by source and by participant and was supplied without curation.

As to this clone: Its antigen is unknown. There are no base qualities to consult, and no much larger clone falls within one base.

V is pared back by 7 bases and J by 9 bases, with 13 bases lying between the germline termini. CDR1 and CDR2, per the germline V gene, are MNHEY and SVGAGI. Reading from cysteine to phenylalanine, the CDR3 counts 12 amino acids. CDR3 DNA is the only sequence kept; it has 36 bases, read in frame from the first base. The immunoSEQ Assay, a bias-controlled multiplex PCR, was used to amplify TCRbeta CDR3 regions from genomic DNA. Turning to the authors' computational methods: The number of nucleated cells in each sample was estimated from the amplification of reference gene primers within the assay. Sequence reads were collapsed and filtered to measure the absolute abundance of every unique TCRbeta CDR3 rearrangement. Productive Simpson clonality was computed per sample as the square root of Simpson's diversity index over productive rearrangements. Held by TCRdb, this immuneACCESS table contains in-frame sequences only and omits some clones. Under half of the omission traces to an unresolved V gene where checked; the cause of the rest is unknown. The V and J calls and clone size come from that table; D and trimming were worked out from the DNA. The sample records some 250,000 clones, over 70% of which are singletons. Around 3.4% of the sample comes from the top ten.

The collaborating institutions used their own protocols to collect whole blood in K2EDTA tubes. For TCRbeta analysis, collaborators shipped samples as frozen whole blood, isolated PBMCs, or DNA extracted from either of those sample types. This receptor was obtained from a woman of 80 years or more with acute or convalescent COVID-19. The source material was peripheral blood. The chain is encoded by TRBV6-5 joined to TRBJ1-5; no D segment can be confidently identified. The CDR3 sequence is CASTEGQGPQHF. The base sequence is TGTGCCAGCACGGAGGGCCAAGGGCCCCAGCATTTT.